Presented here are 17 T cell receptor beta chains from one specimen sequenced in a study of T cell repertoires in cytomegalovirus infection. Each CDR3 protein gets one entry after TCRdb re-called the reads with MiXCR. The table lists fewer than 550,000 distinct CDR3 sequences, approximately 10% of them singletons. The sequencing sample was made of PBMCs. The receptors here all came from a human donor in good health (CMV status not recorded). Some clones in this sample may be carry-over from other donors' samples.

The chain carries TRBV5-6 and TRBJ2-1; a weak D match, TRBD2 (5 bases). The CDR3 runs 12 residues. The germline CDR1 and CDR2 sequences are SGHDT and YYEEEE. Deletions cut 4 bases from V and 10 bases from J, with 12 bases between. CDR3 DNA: TGTGCCAGCAGCGTTGGGTCGGGGGAGCAGTTCTTC. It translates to CASSVGSGEQFF.

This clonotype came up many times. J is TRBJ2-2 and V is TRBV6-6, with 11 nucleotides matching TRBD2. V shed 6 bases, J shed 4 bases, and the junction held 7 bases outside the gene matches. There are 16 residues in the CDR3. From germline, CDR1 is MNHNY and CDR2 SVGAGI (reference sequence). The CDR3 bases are TGTGCCAGCAGCTATAGCGGGGGGGCGGGCACCGGGGAGCTGTTTTTT. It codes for CASSYSGGAGTGELFF.

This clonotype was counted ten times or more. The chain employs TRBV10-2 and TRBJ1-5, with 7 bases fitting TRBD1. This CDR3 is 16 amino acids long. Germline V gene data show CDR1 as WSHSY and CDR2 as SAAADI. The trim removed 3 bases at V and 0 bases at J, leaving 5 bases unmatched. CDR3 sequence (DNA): TGCGCCAGCAGTGAAAGGGGGCAGCATAGCAATCAGCCCCAGCATTTT. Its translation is CASSERGQHSNQPQHF.

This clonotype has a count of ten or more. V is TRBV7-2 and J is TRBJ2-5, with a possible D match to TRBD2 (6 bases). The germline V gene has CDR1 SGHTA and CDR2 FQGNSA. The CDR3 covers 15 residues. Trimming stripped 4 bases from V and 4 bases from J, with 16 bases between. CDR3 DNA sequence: TGTGCCAGCAGCTCGCCCGGACTGCGGGGAGAGACCCAGTACTTC. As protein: CASSSPGLRGETQYF.

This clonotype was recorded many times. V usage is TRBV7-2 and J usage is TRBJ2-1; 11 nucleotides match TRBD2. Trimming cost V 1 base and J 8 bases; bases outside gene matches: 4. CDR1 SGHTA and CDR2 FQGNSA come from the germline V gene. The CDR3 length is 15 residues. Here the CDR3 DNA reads TGTGCCAGCAGCTTAGGACTAGCGGGAAGAGATGAGCAGTTCTTC. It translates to CASSLGLAGRDEQFF.

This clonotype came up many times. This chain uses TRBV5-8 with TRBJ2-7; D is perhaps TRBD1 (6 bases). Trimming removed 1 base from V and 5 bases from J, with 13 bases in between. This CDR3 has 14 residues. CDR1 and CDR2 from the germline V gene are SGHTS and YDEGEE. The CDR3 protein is CASSLWQGFNEQYF. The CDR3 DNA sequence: TGTGCCAGCAGCTTGTGGCAGGGGTTCAACGAGCAGTACTTC.

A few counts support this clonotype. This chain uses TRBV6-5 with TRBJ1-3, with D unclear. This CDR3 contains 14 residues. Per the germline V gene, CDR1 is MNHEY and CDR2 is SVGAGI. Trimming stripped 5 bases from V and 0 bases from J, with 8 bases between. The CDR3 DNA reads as TGTGCCAGCAGTACAGTCTCCTCTGGAAACACCATATATTTT. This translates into CASSTVSSGNTIYF.

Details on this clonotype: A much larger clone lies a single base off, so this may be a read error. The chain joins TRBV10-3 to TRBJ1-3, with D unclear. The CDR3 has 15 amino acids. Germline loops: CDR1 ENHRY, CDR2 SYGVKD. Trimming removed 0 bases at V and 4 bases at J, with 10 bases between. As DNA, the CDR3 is TGTGCCATCAGTGAGTCGTTGGCAGTCGGAAACACCATATATTTT. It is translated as CAISESLAVGNTIYF.

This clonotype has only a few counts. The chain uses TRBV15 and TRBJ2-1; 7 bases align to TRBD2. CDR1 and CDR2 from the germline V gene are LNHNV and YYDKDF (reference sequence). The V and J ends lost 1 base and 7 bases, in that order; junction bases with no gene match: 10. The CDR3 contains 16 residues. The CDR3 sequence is CATSRGWRGGGNEQFF. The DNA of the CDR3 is TGTGCCACCAGCAGAGGGTGGAGGGGCGGGGGAAATGAGCAGTTCTTC.

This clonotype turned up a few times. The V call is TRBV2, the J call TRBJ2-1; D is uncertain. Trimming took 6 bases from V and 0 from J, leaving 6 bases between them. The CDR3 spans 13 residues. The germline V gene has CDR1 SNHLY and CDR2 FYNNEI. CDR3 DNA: TGTGCCAGCAGAGCTAGCTCCTACAATGAGCAGTTCTTC. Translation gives CASRASSYNEQFF.

CDR3 coding DNA: TGTGCCTGGAGCTCCCTACGACAGCGGGAAAACGAGCAGTACTTC. Its translation: CAWSSLRQRENEQYF. The gene calls are TRBV30 and TRBJ2-7, with 7 bases matching TRBD2. V lost 3 bases, J lost 5 bases, and 13 bases stayed unmatched. The CDR3 runs 15 residues. The germline gives CDR1 GTSNPN, CDR2 SVGIG (reference sequence).

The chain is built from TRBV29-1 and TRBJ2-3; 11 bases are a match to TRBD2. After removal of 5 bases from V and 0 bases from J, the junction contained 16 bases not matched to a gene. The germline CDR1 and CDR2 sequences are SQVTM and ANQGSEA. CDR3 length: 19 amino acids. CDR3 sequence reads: CSVLGALAGGSGSTDTQYF. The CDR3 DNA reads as TGCAGCGTTCTGGGGGCCCTAGCGGGAGGTAGTGGGAGCACAGATACGCAGTATTTT.

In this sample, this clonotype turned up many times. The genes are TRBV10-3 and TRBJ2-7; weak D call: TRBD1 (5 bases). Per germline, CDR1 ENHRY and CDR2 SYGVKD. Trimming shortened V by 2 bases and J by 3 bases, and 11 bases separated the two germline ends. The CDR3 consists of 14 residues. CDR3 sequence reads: CAISEIFDSYEQYF. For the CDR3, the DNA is TGTGCCATCAGTGAGATTTTTGACAGCTACGAGCAGTACTTC.

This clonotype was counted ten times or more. The CDR3 loop is CASTLVGEETQYF. The CDR3 DNA follows: TGTGCCAGCACCCTTGTCGGGGAAGAGACCCAGTACTTC. This chain links TRBV12-3 or TRBV12-4 with TRBJ2-5, with D maybe TRBD2 (5 bases). The CDR3 sequence is 13 residues long. The ends were cut back, 7 bases at V and 3 bases at J, with 12 bases in the middle.

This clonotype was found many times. The CDR3 is CASSLGRTQYF. The CDR3 bases are TGTGCCAGCAGCTTGGGGAGGACCCAGTACTTC. The chain employs TRBV7-9 and TRBJ2-5, with D possibly matching TRBD2 (5 bases). The V end lost 3 bases, the J end lost 7 bases, and 6 bases lay between the germline ends. The CDR3 is 11 residues long. The V gene's germline CDR1 is SEHNR and CDR2 FQNEAQ (reference sequence).

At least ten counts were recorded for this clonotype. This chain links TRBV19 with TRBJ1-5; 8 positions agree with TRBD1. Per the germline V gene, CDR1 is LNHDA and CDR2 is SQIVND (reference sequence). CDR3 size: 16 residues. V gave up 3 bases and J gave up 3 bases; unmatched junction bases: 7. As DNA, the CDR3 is TGTGCCAGTAGTATCATCCGGGACAGGCTCAATCAGCCCCAGCATTTT. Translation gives CASSIIRDRLNQPQHF. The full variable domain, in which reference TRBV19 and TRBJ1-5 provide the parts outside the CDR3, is DGGITQSPKYLFRKEGQNVTLSCEQNLNHDAMYWYRQDPGQGLRLIYYSQIVNDFQKGDIAEGYSVSREKKESFPLTVTSAQKNPTAFYLCASSIIRDRLNQPQHFGDGTRLSIL.

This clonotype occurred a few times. The CDR3 loop is CASSPGQESNEKLFF. The CDR3 coding sequence is TGCGCCAGCAGCCCGGGGCAGGAGTCTAATGAAAAACTGTTTTTT. The chain couples TRBV5-1 to TRBJ1-4, with D tentatively TRBD1 (5 bases). CDR3 length: 15 amino acids. Germline-derived CDR1 and CDR2 are SGHRS and YFSETQ. Trimming removed 4 bases at V and 3 bases at J, with 13 bases between.